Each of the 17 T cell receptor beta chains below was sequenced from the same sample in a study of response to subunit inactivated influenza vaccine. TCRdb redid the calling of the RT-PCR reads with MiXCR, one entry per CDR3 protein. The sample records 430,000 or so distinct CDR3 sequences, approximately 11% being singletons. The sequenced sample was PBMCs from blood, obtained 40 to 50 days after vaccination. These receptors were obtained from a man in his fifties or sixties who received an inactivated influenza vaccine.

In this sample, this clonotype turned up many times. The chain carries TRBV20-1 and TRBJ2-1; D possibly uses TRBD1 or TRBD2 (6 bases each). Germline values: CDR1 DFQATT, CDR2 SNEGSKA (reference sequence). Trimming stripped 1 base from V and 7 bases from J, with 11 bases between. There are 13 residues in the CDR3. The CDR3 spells CSARGGAGNEQFF. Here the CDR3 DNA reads TGCAGTGCTAGAGGGGGGGCGGGTAATGAGCAGTTCTTC.

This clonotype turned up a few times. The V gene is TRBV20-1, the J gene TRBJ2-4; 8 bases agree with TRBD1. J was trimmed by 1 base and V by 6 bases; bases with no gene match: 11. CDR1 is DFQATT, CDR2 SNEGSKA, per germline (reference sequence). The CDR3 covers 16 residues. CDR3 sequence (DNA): TGCAGTGCCCTCGATTTACAGGGGGTGGCCAAAAACATTCAGTACTTC. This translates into CSALDLQGVAKNIQYF.

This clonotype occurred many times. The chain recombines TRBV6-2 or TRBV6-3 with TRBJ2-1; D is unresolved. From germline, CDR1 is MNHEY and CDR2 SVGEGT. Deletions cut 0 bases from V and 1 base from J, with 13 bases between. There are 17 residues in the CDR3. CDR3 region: CASSYSSKRSSYNEQFF. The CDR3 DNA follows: TGTGCCAGCAGTTACTCGAGTAAACGGTCTTCCTACAATGAGCAGTTCTTC.

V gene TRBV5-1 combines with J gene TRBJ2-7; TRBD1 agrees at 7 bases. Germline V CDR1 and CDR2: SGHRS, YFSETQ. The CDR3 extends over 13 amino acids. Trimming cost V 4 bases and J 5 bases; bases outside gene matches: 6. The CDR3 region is CASSVGQDHEQYF. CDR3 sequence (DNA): TGCGCCAGCAGCGTCGGACAGGACCACGAGCAGTACTTC.

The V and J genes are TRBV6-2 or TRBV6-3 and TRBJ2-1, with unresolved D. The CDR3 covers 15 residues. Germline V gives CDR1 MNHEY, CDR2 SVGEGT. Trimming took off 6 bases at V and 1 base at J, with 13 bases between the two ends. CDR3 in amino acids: CASSKETRSYNEQFF. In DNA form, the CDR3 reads TGTGCCAGCAGCAAAGAGACTCGATCCTACAATGAGCAGTTCTTC.

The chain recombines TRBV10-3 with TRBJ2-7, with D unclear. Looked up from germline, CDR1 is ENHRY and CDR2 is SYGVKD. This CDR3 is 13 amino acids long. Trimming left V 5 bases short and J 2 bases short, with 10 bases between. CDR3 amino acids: CAISHSDPYEQYF. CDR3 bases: TGTGCCATCAGTCACAGTGACCCCTACGAGCAGTACTTC.

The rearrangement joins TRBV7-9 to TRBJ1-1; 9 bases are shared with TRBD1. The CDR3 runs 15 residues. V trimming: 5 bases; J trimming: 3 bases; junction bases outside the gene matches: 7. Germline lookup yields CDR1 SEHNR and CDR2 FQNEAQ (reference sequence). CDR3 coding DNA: TGTGCCAGCAGCACACCCCGACAGGGGGACACTGAAGCTTTCTTT. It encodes CASSTPRQGDTEAFF.

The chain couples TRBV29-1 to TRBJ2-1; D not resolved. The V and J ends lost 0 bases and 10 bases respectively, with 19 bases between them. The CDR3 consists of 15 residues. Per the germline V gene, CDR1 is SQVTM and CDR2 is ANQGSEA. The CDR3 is CSVEELGSNRLEQFF. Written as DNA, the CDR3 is TGCAGCGTTGAAGAGCTAGGGTCAAATCGTTTAGAGCAGTTCTTC.

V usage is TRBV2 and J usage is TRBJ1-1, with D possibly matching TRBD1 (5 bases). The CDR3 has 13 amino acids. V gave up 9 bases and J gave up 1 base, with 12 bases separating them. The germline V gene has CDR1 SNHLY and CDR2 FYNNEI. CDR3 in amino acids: CASLWGPNTEAFF. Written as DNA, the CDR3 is TGTGCCAGTTTATGGGGACCGAACACTGAAGCTTTCTTT.

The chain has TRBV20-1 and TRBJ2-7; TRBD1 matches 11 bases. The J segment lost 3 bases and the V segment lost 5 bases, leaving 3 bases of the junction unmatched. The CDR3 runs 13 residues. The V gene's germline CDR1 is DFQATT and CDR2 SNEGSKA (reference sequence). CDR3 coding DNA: TGCAGTGCTTCCGGGACAGGGGGCTACGAGCAGTACTTC. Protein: CSASGTGGYEQYF.

This CDR3 is CSARDRALSTEAFF. The CDR3 coding sequence is TGCAGTGCTAGAGATAGGGCTTTGAGCACTGAAGCTTTCTTT. The V gene is TRBV20-1, the J gene TRBJ1-1; D not certain. With 0 bases removed from V and 4 bases from J, the gap between germline ends came to 12 bases. In germline, CDR1 is DFQATT, CDR2 SNEGSKA (reference sequence). CDR3 size: 14 residues.

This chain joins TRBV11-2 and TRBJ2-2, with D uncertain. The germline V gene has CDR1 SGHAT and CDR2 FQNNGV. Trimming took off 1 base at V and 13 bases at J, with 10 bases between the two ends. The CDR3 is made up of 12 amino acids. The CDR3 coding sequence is TGTGCCAGCAGCTTAGGGCCAAGGGCGCTGTTTTTT. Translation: CASSLGPRALFF.

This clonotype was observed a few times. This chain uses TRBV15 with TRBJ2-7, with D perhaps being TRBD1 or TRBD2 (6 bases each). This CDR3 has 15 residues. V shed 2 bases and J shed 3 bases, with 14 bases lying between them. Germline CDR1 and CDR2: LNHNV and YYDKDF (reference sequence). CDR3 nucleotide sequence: TGTGCCACCAGCAGAAAGGGGGGCAAAGGCTACGAGCAGTACTTC. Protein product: CATSRKGGKGYEQYF. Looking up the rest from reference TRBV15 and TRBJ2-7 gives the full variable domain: DAMVIQNPRYQVTQFGKPVTLSCSQTLNHNVMYWYQQKSSQAPKLLFHYYDKDFNNEADTPDNFQSRRPNTSFCFLDIRSPGLGDTAMYLCATSRKGGKGYEQYFGPGTRLTVT.

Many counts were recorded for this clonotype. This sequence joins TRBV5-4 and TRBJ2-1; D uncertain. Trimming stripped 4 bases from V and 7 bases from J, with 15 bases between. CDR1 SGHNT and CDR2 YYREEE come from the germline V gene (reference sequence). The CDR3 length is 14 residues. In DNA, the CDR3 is TGTGCCAGCAGCCCCCACCCTGGTAGTAATGAGCAGTTCTTC. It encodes CASSPHPGSNEQFF.

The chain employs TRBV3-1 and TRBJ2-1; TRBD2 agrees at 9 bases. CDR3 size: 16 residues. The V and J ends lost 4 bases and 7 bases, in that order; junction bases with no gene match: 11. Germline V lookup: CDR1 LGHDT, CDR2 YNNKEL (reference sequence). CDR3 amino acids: CASSLPFAGGDNEQFF. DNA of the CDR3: TGTGCCAGCAGCCTCCCTTTCGCGGGGGGGGATAATGAGCAGTTCTTC.

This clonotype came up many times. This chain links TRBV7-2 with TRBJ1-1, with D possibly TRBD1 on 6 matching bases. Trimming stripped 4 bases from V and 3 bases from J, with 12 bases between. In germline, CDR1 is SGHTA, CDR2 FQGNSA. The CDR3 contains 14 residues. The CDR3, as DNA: TGTGCCAGCAGCTCTCAGGGGCGATACACTGAAGCTTTCTTT. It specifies CASSSQGRYTEAFF.

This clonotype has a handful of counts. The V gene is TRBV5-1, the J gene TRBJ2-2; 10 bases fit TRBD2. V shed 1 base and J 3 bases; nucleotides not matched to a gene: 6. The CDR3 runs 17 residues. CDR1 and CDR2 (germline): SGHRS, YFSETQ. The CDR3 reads CASSLSLAGDYTGELFF. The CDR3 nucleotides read TGCGCCAGCAGCTTGTCCCTAGCGGGAGACTACACCGGGGAGCTGTTTTTT.